A selection of T cell receptor beta chains follows, all from one sample in a study of T cell changes during pregnancy in multiple sclerosis. Clones were read by immunoSEQ multiplex PCR, and TCRdb kept only the in-frame ones, dropping some. The table lists 65,000 to 85,000 clones, more than 90% of them singletons. Sequenced here: CD4+ T cells from peripheral blood mononuclear cells, sampled before pregnancy. Every receptor here comes from a female donor with multiple sclerosis, enrolled in a pregnancy study. Each CDR3 is given with its conserved first and last residue. D genes are given only for firm matches. Rows may omit the clone size; those that give it use once, few, many or a size class.

TRBJ2-3,NA,NA,TRBV27,TGTGCCAGCAGTTTACGGTTCACAGATACGCAGTATTTT,CASSLRFTDTQYF
TRBJ2-5,TRBD2,once,TRBV11-2,TGTGCCAGCAGCCCGGGAGGGACTAGCAGTGGGACCCAGTACTTC,CASSPGGTSSGTQYF
TRBJ1-5,TRBD1,NA,TRBV6-5,TGTGCCAGCAGTTCTTCCCAGGGGGCTAATCAGCCCCAGCATTTT,CASSSSQGANQPQHF
TRBJ1-1,TRBD1,NA,TRBV27,TGTGCCAGCAGTTATTTCCGGACAGGGGAGAACACTGAAGCTTTCTTT,CASSYFRTGENTEAFF
TRBJ2-7,TRBD2,NA,TRBV19,TGTGCCAGTAGTATGAGACTAGCGGTCTTCTCCTACGAGCAGTACTTC,CASSMRLAVFSYEQYF
TRBJ2-7,TRBD1,NA,TRBV5-1,TGCGCCAGCAGCTTGGCCACAGGGGCCTACGAGCAGTACTTC,CASSLATGAYEQYF
TRBJ2-6,NA,NA,TRBV10-3,TGTGCCATCAGTGACTTTAGCACGCCAAGCTCTGGGGCCAACGTCCTGACTTTC,CAISDFSTPSSGANVLTF
TRBJ1-5,NA,NA,TRBV7-9,TGTGCCAGCAGCCCACAGGGTGGCAATCAGCCCCAGCATTTT,CASSPQGGNQPQHF
TRBJ1-6,NA,NA,TRBV9,TGTGCCAGCAGCGAGGGACTCCCGAGCTCCTATAATTCACCCCTCCACTTT,CASSEGLPSSYNSPLHF
TRBJ2-5,NA,NA,TRBV6-8,TGTGCCAGCAGTTACGTGGGGCTAGAGGAGACCCAGTACTTC,CASSYVGLEETQYF
TRBJ2-1,NA,few,TRBV6-6,TGTGCCAGCAGTTACACAGGGTATACCAATGAGCAGTTCTTC,CASSYTGYTNEQFF
TRBJ2-7,NA,NA,TRBV5-6,TGTGTCAGCAGCTTGAGGCCAGGGACCTACGAGCAGTACTTC,CVSSLRPGTYEQYF
TRBJ1-1,NA,NA,TRBV19,TGTGCCAGTAGTCCTCCGCAGGGGACTGAAGCTTTCTTT,CASSPPQGTEAFF
TRBJ2-7,TRBD1,NA,TRBV19,TGTGCCAGTAGTATGACAGGGGCAGTCTACGAGCAGTACTTC,CASSMTGAVYEQYF
TRBJ1-1,NA,NA,TRBV5-1,TGCGCCAGCAGCTCCGCATTGGGGGCCGCTGAAGCTTTCTTT,CASSSALGAAEAFF
TRBJ2-7,TRBD1,NA,TRBV11-2,TGTGCCAGCAGCCTCACCGGGACAGGACCTTACGAGCAGTACTTC,CASSLTGTGPYEQYF
TRBJ1-1,NA,few,TRBV18,TGTGCCAGCTCACCAGTCTCGGGAACCGAAGCTTTCTTT,CASSPVSGTEAFF
TRBJ1-5,TRBD1,NA,TRBV5-1,TGCGCCAACGGACAGGTCAATCAGCCCCAGCATTTT,CANGQVNQPQHF
TRBJ1-3,NA,few,TRBV6-5,TGTGCCAGCAGTTTCGGGACACCCGATTCTGGAAACACCATATATTTT,CASSFGTPDSGNTIYF
TRBJ1-6,NA,NA,TRBV5-1,TGCGCCAGCAGCTTCTCCGGTGTTGGTTCACCCCTCCACTTT,CASSFSGVGSPLHF
TRBJ1-3,NA,NA,TRBV6-6,TGTGCCAGCAGCCCCGGTGGAAACACCATATATTTT,CASSPGGNTIYF
TRBJ1-5,NA,NA,TRBV28,TGTGCCAGCAGCCTCTACAGGGTAAATCAGCCCCAGCATTTT,CASSLYRVNQPQHF
TRBJ2-7,NA,NA,TRBV2,TGTGCCAGCAGTGAGCGGGGCGAGCAGTACTTC,CASSERGEQYF
TRBJ1-1,NA,NA,TRBV11-3,TGTGCCAGCAGCTACAGCGAGGGCACTGAAGCTTTCTTT,CASSYSEGTEAFF
TRBJ2-6,TRBD1,NA,TRBV9,TGTGCCAGCCGACGACAGGGCGCCCACTCTGGGGCCAACGTCCTGACTTTC,CASRRQGAHSGANVLTF
TRBJ2-2,TRBD1,NA,TRBV18,TGTGCCAGCTCCGGGGACAGCGGCACCGGGGAGCTGTTTTTT,CASSGDSGTGELFF
TRBJ2-1,TRBD2,NA,TRBV7-7,TGTGCCAGCAGCTTAGGCTCGAGCGGGAACAATGAGCAGTTCTTC,CASSLGSSGNNEQFF
TRBJ1-5,NA,NA,TRBV15,TGTGCCACCAGCAGAGATCTGGGGCAGGGAGGTCAGCCCCAGCATTTT,CATSRDLGQGGQPQHF